This T cell receptor beta chain was identified in a study of immune evolution from preneoplasia to lung adenocarcinoma. The germline V gene has CDR1 MNHNY and CDR2 SVGAGI (reference sequence). This CDR3 has 15 residues. Trimming removed 5 bases from V and 2 bases from J; junction bases left unmatched: 4. Patients had resection in Japan or China between about 2013 and 2017. Two lung cancer pathologists independently confirmed each histologic diagnosis. Assay: immunoSEQ multiplex PCR; the TCRdb copy retains only in-frame clones and omits some. The sample contains about 6,500 clones, around four fifths of which appear only once. A note on this clone: Antigen: not known.

Study findings and constraints: Compared with EGFR-mutant or double wild-type lesions, KRAS-mutant nodules were more clonal.

This TCR came from a donor older than 65 with lung adenocarcinoma. The sequencing sample was made of FFPE lung adenocarcinoma in situ tissue. The rearrangement joins TRBV6-6 to TRBJ2-1, with 9 bases lining up with TRBD1. The chain's CDR3 is CASSGRTGAYNEQFF. The CDR3 DNA reads as TGTGCCAGCAGTGGGAGGACAGGGGCCTACAATGAGCAGTTCTTC.